This T cell receptor (beta chain) emerged from a study of cytomegalovirus exposure and HLA in healthy donors. The primer mix had 60 Vbeta and 13 Jbeta primers. Generated by immunoSEQ multiplex PCR, the TCRdb table keeps only in-frame clones and is missing some. The table includes 95,000 to 150,000 clones, around 75% detected once. There are a few counts of this clone. Its antigen is not known. Findings of the study overall: Being productive about 87% or about 30% of the time was typical of most TCR beta V segments in an earlier analysis.

This CDR3 has 13 amino acids. With 5 bases removed from V and 1 base from J, the gap between germline ends came to 9 bases. CDR1 is SGHVS, CDR2 FNYEAQ, per germline. V gene TRBV7-6 combines with J gene TRBJ2-7, with D tentatively TRBD1 (6 bases). Sequencing was carried out using PBMCs. The clonotype comes from a young man in good health and CMV-seronegative. CDR3 amino acids: CASSAGESYEQYF. CDR3 DNA sequence: TGTGCCAGCAGCGCAGGGGAATCCTACGAGCAGTACTTC.